This is a list of T cell receptor beta chains from one sample in a study of cytomegalovirus exposure and HLA in healthy donors. The method was immunoSEQ multiplex PCR; TCRdb's version includes in-frame clones alone and lacks a portion of them. The sample holds 130,000 to 150,000 clones, roughly 79% seen once. The sample was PBMCs. These receptors all stem from a male donor in good health and CMV-seronegative. Each CDR3 is given with its conserved first and last residue. The order of the fields is clone size, J gene, D gene, V gene, CDR3 protein, CDR3 DNA. The D gene is left open where the match is weak. Size tells how often a clone was seen (once, few, many) or the class of an expanded clone, and some rows leave it out.

size: -
J: TRBJ2-1
D: TRBD2
V: TRBV9
CDR3: CASSVVETSGNEQFF
DNA: TGTGCCAGCAGCGTAGTAGAGACTAGCGGCAATGAGCAGTTCTTC

size: -
J: TRBJ2-7
D: TRBD1
V: TRBV27
CDR3: CASSLSGGYEQYF
DNA: TGTGCCAGCAGTTTGTCAGGGGGCTACGAGCAGTACTTC

size: -
J: TRBJ2-1
D: -
V: TRBV5-1
CDR3: CASSLGQHNEQFF
DNA: TGCGCCAGCAGCTTGGGACAGCACAATGAGCAGTTCTTC

size: -
J: TRBJ1-3
D: -
V: TRBV5-1
CDR3: CASSWVGERSGNTIYF
DNA: TGCGCCAGCAGCTGGGTCGGGGAGAGGTCTGGAAACACCATATATTTT

size: -
J: TRBJ1-1
D: TRBD1
V: TRBV7-2
CDR3: CASSRRGTGYEAFF
DNA: TGTGCCAGCAGCCGCCGGGGGACAGGGTATGAAGCTTTCTTT

size: -
J: TRBJ1-1
D: -
V: TRBV6-5
CDR3: CASSSPAGGNTEAFF
DNA: TGTGCCAGCAGTTCCCCCGCGGGGGGTAACACTGAAGCTTTCTTT

size: once
J: TRBJ1-5
D: TRBD1
V: TRBV4-3
CDR3: CASSQDLFFGDRGNQPQHF
DNA: TGCGCCAGCAGCCAAGATCTTTTCTTCGGGGACAGGGGGAATCAGCCCCAGCATTTT

size: -
J: TRBJ1-2
D: TRBD1
V: TRBV30
CDR3: CAWATGFNYGYTF
DNA: TGTGCCTGGGCGACAGGGTTTAACTATGGCTACACCTTC

size: -
J: TRBJ1-2
D: -
V: TRBV27
CDR3: CASSLAEGYPYTF
DNA: TGTGCCAGCAGTTTAGCCGAGGGTTACCCCTACACCTTC

size: once
J: TRBJ2-3
D: TRBD2
V: TRBV9
CDR3: CASSVTPSGGASTDTQYF
DNA: TGTGCCAGCAGCGTAACCCCTAGCGGGGGGGCCAGCACAGATACGCAGTATTTT

size: -
J: TRBJ1-4
D: TRBD1
V: TRBV5-4
CDR3: CASSFQIGGQETYNEKLFF
DNA: TGTGCCAGCAGCTTCCAAATCGGGGGACAGGAGACATATAATGAAAAACTGTTTTTT

size: -
J: TRBJ1-1
D: -
V: TRBV29-1
CDR3: CSVGRAAATEAFF
DNA: TGCAGCGTTGGCAGGGCAGCAGCCACTGAAGCTTTCTTT

size: once
J: TRBJ2-1
D: -
V: TRBV4-2
CDR3: CASSQAQGGVREQFF
DNA: TGTGCCAGCAGCCAAGCCCAAGGGGGGGTCAGAGAGCAGTTCTTC

size: once
J: TRBJ2-7
D: TRBD1
V: TRBV4-1
CDR3: CASSHPGQGSEQYF
DNA: TGCGCCAGCAGCCATCCGGGACAGGGATCCGAGCAGTACTTC

size: -
J: TRBJ2-5
D: TRBD2
V: TRBV7-6
CDR3: CASSLGTSGQETQYF
DNA: TGTGCCAGCAGCTTAGGGACTAGCGGTCAAGAGACCCAGTACTTC

size: -
J: TRBJ2-2
D: TRBD1
V: TRBV19
CDR3: CASRDRGSSGELFF
DNA: TGTGCCAGCCGGGACAGGGGTAGTTCCGGGGAGCTGTTTTTT

size: -
J: TRBJ1-3
D: -
V: TRBV6-5
CDR3: CASGGGNTIYF
DNA: TGTGCCAGCGGGGGGGGGAACACCATATATTTT

size: -
J: TRBJ2-5
D: TRBD1
V: TRBV5-5
CDR3: CASSWMPGTGARETQYF
DNA: TGTGCCAGCAGCTGGATGCCCGGGACAGGGGCTAGAGAGACCCAGTACTTC

size: once
J: TRBJ2-7
D: -
V: TRBV2
CDR3: CASRNADEQYF
DNA: TGTGCCAGCAGAAACGCGGACGAGCAGTACTTC

size: -
J: TRBJ2-5
D: TRBD2
V: TRBV29-1
CDR3: CSVRTSGWEGYF
DNA: TGCAGCGTGCGGACTAGCGGGTGGGAAGGGTACTTC

size: -
J: TRBJ1-2
D: TRBD1
V: TRBV6-1
CDR3: CASSEGGGGIYGYTF
DNA: TGTGCCAGCAGTGAAGGAGGGGGCGGAATCTATGGCTACACCTTC

size: -
J: TRBJ2-1
D: TRBD2
V: TRBV5-1
CDR3: CASSGLAGNEQFF
DNA: TGCGCCAGCAGTGGACTAGCGGGGAATGAGCAGTTCTTC

size: few
J: TRBJ2-4
D: TRBD1
V: TRBV30
CDR3: CAWSRQGLNIQYF
DNA: TGTGCCTGGAGTAGACAGGGTCTAAACATTCAGTACTTC

size: -
J: TRBJ2-7
D: TRBD1
V: TRBV27
CDR3: CASSSTTGTGGHLEQYF
DNA: TGTGCCAGCAGTTCTACAACCGGGACAGGGGGCCACCTCGAGCAGTACTTC

size: -
J: TRBJ2-5
D: -
V: TRBV6-6
CDR3: CASSYFPGRETQYF
DNA: TGTGCCAGCAGTTACTTTCCAGGGAGGGAGACCCAGTACTTC

size: -
J: TRBJ1-3
D: TRBD1
V: TRBV7-9
CDR3: CASRAQGLGNTIYF
DNA: TGTGCCAGCAGGGCACAGGGGCTCGGAAACACCATATATTTT

size: -
J: TRBJ2-1
D: TRBD1
V: TRBV5-5
CDR3: CASSEGQGVHNNEQFF
DNA: TGTGCCAGCAGCGAGGGACAGGGGGTACATAACAATGAGCAGTTCTTC

size: -
J: TRBJ2-7
D: -
V: TRBV7-2
CDR3: CASSPLCEQYF
DNA: TGTGCCAGCAGCCCCCTTTGTGAGCAGTACTTC

size: -
J: TRBJ1-1
D: -
V: TRBV7-9
CDR3: CASSSLGAAEAFF
DNA: TGTGCCAGCAGCTCCCTGGGGGCCGCTGAAGCTTTCTTT

size: -
J: TRBJ1-4
D: TRBD1
V: TRBV5-6
CDR3: CASSRRGLLNEKLFF
DNA: TGTGCCAGCAGCAGAAGGGGGCTCTTAAATGAAAAACTGTTTTTT

size: -
J: TRBJ2-7
D: TRBD2
V: TRBV30
CDR3: CAWSPVAGVYEQYF
DNA: TGTGCCTGGAGTCCGGTAGCGGGAGTGTACGAGCAGTACTTC

size: -
J: TRBJ2-7
D: -
V: TRBV10-1
CDR3: CASSPPHLQVPLLYEQYF
DNA: TGCGCCAGCAGTCCCCCCCACCTACAGGTCCCCCTCCTCTACGAGCAGTACTTC

size: -
J: TRBJ1-3
D: -
V: TRBV7-2
CDR3: CASSAGHASGNTIYF
DNA: TGTGCCAGCAGCGCTGGACATGCCTCTGGAAACACCATATATTTT

size: -
J: TRBJ2-1
D: TRBD2
V: TRBV9
CDR3: CASSVGAKAGGLYNEQFF
DNA: TGTGCCAGCAGCGTAGGGGCAAAAGCGGGAGGCCTCTACAATGAGCAGTTCTTC

size: -
J: TRBJ2-5
D: TRBD1
V: TRBV7-6
CDR3: CASSLRQGEKETQYF
DNA: TGTGCCAGCAGCTTAAGACAGGGGGAGAAAGAGACCCAGTACTTC

size: -
J: TRBJ1-1
D: -
V: TRBV6-5
CDR3: CASSKQGMNTEAFF
DNA: TGTGCCAGCAGTAAACAGGGAATGAACACTGAAGCTTTCTTT

size: -
J: TRBJ2-2
D: -
V: TRBV19
CDR3: CASIMTTSGGELFF
DNA: TGTGCCAGTATCATGACAACCTCTGGAGGGGAGCTGTTTTTT

size: -
J: TRBJ2-5
D: -
V: TRBV4-2
CDR3: CASSRDFKETQYF
DNA: TGTGCCAGCAGCCGAGACTTTAAAGAGACCCAGTACTTC

size: -
J: TRBJ2-3
D: -
V: TRBV9
CDR3: CASSVTPLTDTQYF
DNA: TGTGCCAGCAGCGTAACACCCCTCACAGATACGCAGTATTTT

size: -
J: TRBJ2-2
D: -
V: TRBV5-1
CDR3: CASSLAGTGELFF
DNA: TGCGCCAGCAGCTTGGCCGGCACCGGGGAGCTGTTTTTT

size: once
J: TRBJ1-2
D: TRBD1
V: TRBV5-4
CDR3: CASSLGQGTVYYGYTF
DNA: TGTGCCAGCAGCTTGGGACAGGGGACGGTATACTATGGCTACACCTTC

size: -
J: TRBJ2-7
D: TRBD2
V: TRBV7-2
CDR3: CASSPSASGGSEQYF
DNA: TGTGCCAGCAGCCCGAGTGCGAGCGGGGGGTCCGAGCAGTACTTC

size: -
J: TRBJ2-7
D: TRBD1
V: TRBV7-2
CDR3: CASSGGTGGYEQYF
DNA: TGTGCCAGCAGCGGAGGGACAGGGGGCTACGAGCAGTACTTC

size: -
J: TRBJ2-7
D: TRBD2
V: TRBV5-1
CDR3: CASSSGLEVSYEQYF
DNA: TGCGCCAGCAGCTCGGGACTAGAAGTATCTTACGAGCAGTACTTC

size: -
J: TRBJ1-4
D: -
V: TRBV7-9
CDR3: CASSSNAQAANEKLFF
DNA: TGTGCCAGCAGCTCAAACGCACAGGCAGCTAATGAAAAACTGTTTTTT

size: -
J: TRBJ2-7
D: TRBD1
V: TRBV7-2
CDR3: CASSLGGRGYEQYF
DNA: TGTGCCAGCAGCTTAGGTGGCAGGGGGTACGAGCAGTACTTC

size: -
J: TRBJ2-3
D: -
V: TRBV5-4
CDR3: CASSKTGADTQYF
DNA: TGTGCCAGCAGTAAGACAGGCGCAGATACGCAGTATTTT

size: -
J: TRBJ1-2
D: TRBD1
V: TRBV4-1
CDR3: CASSLGQGHNYGYTF
DNA: TGCGCCAGCAGCCTCGGACAGGGCCATAACTATGGCTACACCTTC

size: -
J: TRBJ1-4
D: -
V: TRBV7-8
CDR3: CASSSRQATNEKLFF
DNA: TGCGCCAGCAGCTCAAGACAAGCAACTAATGAAAAACTGTTTTTT

size: -
J: TRBJ2-1
D: TRBD1
V: TRBV2
CDR3: CASSYGQGAWNEQFF
DNA: TGTGCCAGCAGCTACGGACAGGGGGCTTGGAATGAGCAGTTCTTC